The source of this T cell receptor beta chain is a study of beta chain features in type 1 diabetes. Isolated RNA was reverse transcribed in full, so expressed TCRB transcripts were sequenced. TCRdb's table, derived via immunoSEQ multiplex PCR, lists solely in-frame clones and lacks some. Among about 350,000 clones, less than 20% were seen once, and the ten largest hold around 0.045%. Study observations and caveats: Cells with high TCR expression could be over-represented when cDNA is sequenced.

The CDR3 extends over 16 amino acids. The germline CDR1 and CDR2 sequences are SGHAT and FQDESV (reference sequence). V was pared by 3 bases and J by 5 bases, with 11 bases of the junction left unmatched. Concerning this clone: As yet, its antigen is unknown.

The sequenced material came from naive CD4+ T cells from blood. This rearrangement joins TRBV11-1 to TRBJ2-7; 9 bases match TRBD1. The origin of this receptor is a woman under 30 in good health. CDR3 region: CASSFGQGRGFDEQYF. The CDR3 coding sequence is TGTGCCAGCAGCTTTGGACAGGGGAGGGGATTCGACGAGCAGTACTTC.